Detailed here is one TCR beta chain. J gave up 6 bases and V 9 bases, and 8 bases lay outside the gene matches. The CDR3 covers 13 residues. Sequenced by immunoSEQ multiplex PCR; TCRdb stores in-frame clones only, minus some. The table includes about 270,000 clones, 80% to 90% detected once. This record comes from a study of blood T cell repertoires in COVID-19. Those who participated ranged in age from about 18 to 89 years and resided in under 25 US areas. Allocation to cohorts depended on clinical history reported by the participants. Recovered Cohort 3 donors showed two negative PCRs, clearance, or symptom resolution.

The J gene is TRBJ1-1, the V gene TRBV12-3 or TRBV12-4, with 9 bases identical to TRBD1. The source is a young woman who had recovered from COVID-19. The specimen sequenced was PBMCs or T cells enriched from blood (not recorded which). The CDR3 reads CASADRGTAEAFF. CDR3 DNA: TGTGCCAGTGCGGACAGGGGTACGGCTGAAGCTTTCTTT.